The 9 T cell receptor beta chains below were found in one sample sequenced in a study of blood T cell repertoires in COVID-19 (dated by TCRdb to the early 2020s). Library method: the immunoSEQ multiplex PCR assay. Held by TCRdb, this immuneACCESS table contains in-frame sequences only and omits some clones. Under half of the omission traces to an unresolved V gene where checked; the cause of the rest is unknown. The sample records about 120,000 clones, approximately 85% of which are singletons. Approximately 10% of the sample is taken by the ten largest. Sequencing used peripheral blood. All receptors come from an older man with acute or convalescent COVID-19.

This clone was picked up a small number of times. This rearrangement joins TRBV3-1 (or the pseudogene TRBV3-2) to TRBJ2-3; no clear D gene. V dropped 4 bases and J dropped 9 bases, with 11 bases sitting between them. The CDR3 is made up of 12 amino acids. Germline CDR1 LGHDT, CDR2 YNNKEL (reference sequence). Here the CDR3 reads CASSPLRGTQYF. CDR3 nucleotides: TGTGCCAGCAGCCCGCTTAGAGGCACGCAGTATTTT.

The V call is TRBV29-1, the J call TRBJ1-3, with 8 bases fitting TRBD1. The CDR3 length is 16 residues. The V gene end was trimmed by 5 bases and the J gene end by 2 bases; junction bases not matched to a gene: 11. The germline CDR1 and CDR2 sequences are SQVTM and ANQGSEA. The CDR3 coding sequence is TGCAGCGTTACCTTAGGACAGGGAATAGCTGGAAACACCATATATTTT. Translated: CSVTLGQGIAGNTIYF. The full variable domain, completed using reference TRBV29-1 and TRBJ1-3, is SAVISQKPSRDICQRGTSLTIQCQVDSQVTMMFWYRQQPGQSLTLIATANQGSEATYESGFVIDKFPISRPNLTFSTLTVSNMSPEDSSIYLCSVTLGQGIAGNTIYFGEGSWLTVV.

The V and J genes are TRBV5-1 and TRBJ2-3, with a weak D call TRBD1 (5 bases). Germline lookup yields CDR1 SGHRS and CDR2 YFSETQ. The CDR3 covers 16 residues. The ends were cut back, 1 base at V and 1 base at J, with 13 bases in the middle. CDR3 coding DNA: TGCGCCAGCAGCTTGCAGGGCAGGTTGGGCACAGATACGCAGTATTTT. It encodes CASSLQGRLGTDTQYF.

The chain couples TRBV5-1 to TRBJ1-5; tentative D call: TRBD1 (6 bases). The V end was cut by 4 bases, the J end by 6 bases, with 14 bases between. Germline V gene data show CDR1 as SGHRS and CDR2 as YFSETQ. The CDR3 is 14 residues long. The DNA for the CDR3 is TGCGCCAGCAGCACAGGGACATCGGGTCAGCCCCAGCATTTT. Protein: CASSTGTSGQPQHF.

The gene calls are TRBV6-6 and TRBJ1-6; TRBD1 matches at 9 bases. The junction had 2 bases not matched to a gene; V was cut back by 8 bases and J by 6 bases. Germline values: CDR1 MNHNY, CDR2 SVGAGI (reference sequence). This CDR3 contains 13 residues. This chain's CDR3 is CASGTGLNSPLHF. Written as DNA, the CDR3 is TGTGCCAGCGGGACAGGGCTTAATTCACCCCTCCACTTT.

The genes are TRBV10-3 and TRBJ1-2; D possibly corresponds to TRBD1 (5 bases). The germline V gene encodes CDR1 ENHRY and CDR2 SYGVKD. The CDR3 spans 16 residues. The ends were cut back, 6 bases at V and 0 bases at J, with 17 bases in the middle. CDR3 loop: CAISPEPTESNYGYTF. DNA for the CDR3: TGTGCCATCAGCCCCGAGCCGACAGAATCTAACTATGGCTACACCTTC.

The gene calls are TRBV6-1 and TRBJ1-5; TRBD1 agrees at 8 bases. Trimming took 1 base from V and 3 from J; bases not matched to a gene: 5. The germline V gene has CDR1 MNHNS and CDR2 SASEGT. This CDR3 is built from 16 residues. Written as DNA, the CDR3 is TGTGCCAGCAGTGAAGACTGGACAGGGCCCAATCAGCCCCAGCATTTT. It codes for CASSEDWTGPNQPQHF.

The rearrangement uses TRBV6-5 and TRBJ2-7; the match to TRBD1 covers 9 bases. This CDR3 is 13 amino acids long. V lost 7 bases, J lost 4 bases, and 5 bases stayed unmatched. Germline V CDR1 and CDR2: MNHEY, SVGAGI. For the CDR3, the DNA is TGTGCCAGCAAACCGGGACAGGGTTACGAGCAGTACTTC. As protein: CASKPGQGYEQYF.

The rearrangement joins TRBV7-2 to TRBJ1-3; TRBD1 might be the D (6 bases). Germline CDR1 and CDR2: SGHTA and FQGNSA. V was shortened by 8 bases and J by 2 bases, with 13 bases between the two germline ends. The CDR3 sequence is 14 residues long. The CDR3 spells CASLKQGTGNTIYF. In nucleotides, the CDR3 is TGTGCCAGCCTGAAACAGGGTACTGGAAACACCATATATTTT.